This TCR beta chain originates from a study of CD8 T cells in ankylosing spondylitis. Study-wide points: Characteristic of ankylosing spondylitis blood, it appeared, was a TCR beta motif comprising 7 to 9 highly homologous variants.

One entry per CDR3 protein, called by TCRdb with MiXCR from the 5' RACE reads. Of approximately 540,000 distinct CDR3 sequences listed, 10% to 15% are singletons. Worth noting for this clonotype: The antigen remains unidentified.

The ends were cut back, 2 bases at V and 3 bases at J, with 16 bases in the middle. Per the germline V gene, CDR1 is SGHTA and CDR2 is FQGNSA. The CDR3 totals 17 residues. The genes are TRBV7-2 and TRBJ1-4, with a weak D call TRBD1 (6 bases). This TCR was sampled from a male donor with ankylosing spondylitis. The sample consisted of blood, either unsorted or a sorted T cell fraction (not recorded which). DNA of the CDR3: TGTGCCAGCAGCTTATGGACAGTGGGGAGGTCTAATGAAAAACTGTTTTTT. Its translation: CASSLWTVGRSNEKLFF.